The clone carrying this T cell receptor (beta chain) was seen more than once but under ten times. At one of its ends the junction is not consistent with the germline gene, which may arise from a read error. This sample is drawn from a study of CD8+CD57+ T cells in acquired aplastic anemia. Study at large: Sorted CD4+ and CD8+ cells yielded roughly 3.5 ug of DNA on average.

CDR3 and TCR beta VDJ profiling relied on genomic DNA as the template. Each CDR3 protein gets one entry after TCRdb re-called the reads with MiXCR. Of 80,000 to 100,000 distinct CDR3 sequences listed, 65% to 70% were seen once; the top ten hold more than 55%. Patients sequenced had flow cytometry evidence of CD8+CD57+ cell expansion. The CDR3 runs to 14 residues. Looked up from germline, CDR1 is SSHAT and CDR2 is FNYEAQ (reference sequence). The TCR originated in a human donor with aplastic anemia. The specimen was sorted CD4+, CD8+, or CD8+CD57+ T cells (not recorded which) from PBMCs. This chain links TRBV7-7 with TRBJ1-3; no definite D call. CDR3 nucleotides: TGTGCTAGCAGCCTCGACGTGACGGGAAACACCATATATTTT. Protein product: CASSLDVTGNTIYF.